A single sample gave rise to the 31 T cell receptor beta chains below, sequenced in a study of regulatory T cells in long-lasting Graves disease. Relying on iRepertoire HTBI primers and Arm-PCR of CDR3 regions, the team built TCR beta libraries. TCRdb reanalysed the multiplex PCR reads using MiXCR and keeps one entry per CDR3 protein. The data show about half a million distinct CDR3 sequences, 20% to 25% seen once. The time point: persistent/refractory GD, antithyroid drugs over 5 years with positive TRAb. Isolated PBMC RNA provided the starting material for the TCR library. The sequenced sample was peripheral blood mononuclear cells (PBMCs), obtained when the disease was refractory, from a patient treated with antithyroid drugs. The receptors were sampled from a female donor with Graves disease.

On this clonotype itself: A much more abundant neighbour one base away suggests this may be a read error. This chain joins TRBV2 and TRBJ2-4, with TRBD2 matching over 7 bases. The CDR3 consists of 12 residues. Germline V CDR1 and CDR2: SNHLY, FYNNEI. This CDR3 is CASMEGRATQCF. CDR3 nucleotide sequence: TGTGCCAGCATGGAGGGGAGGGCGACCCAGTGCTTC.

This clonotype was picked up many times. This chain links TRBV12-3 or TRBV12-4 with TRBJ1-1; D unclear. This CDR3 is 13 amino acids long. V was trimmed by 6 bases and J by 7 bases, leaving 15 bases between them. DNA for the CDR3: TGTGCCAGCAGACTCACCGGGGAGATTGAAGCTTTCTTT. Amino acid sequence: CASRLTGEIEAFF.

CDR3 bases: TGTGCCAGCAGCTTGGGTTCGGTCGGGAGTTACGAGCAGTACTTC. Amino acid sequence: CASSLGSVGSYEQYF. The chain recombines TRBV7-2 with TRBJ2-7; D might be TRBD2 (6 bases). CDR3 length: 15 amino acids. The ends were cut back, 3 bases at V and 4 bases at J, with 16 bases in the middle. CDR1 SGHTA and CDR2 FQGNSA come from the germline V gene.

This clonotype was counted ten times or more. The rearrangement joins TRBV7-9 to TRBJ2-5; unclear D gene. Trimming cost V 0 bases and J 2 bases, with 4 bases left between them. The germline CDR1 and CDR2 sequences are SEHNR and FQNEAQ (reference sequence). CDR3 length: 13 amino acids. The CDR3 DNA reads TGTGCCAGCAGCTTAGCCCGACAAGAGACCCAGTACTTC. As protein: CASSLARQETQYF.

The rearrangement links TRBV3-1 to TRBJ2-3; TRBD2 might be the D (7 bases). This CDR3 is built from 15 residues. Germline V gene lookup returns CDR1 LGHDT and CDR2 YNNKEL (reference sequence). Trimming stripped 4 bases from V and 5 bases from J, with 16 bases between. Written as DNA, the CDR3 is TGTGCCAGCAGCCTAAGTGGGGGGGCGGAAGATACGCAGTATTTT. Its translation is CASSLSGGAEDTQYF.

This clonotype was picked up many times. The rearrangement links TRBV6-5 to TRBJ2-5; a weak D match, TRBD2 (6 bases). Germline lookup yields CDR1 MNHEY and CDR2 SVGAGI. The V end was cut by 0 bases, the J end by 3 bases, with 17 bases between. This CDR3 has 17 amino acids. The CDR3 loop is CASSYSVPGGGEETQYF. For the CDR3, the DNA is TGTGCCAGCAGTTACTCAGTCCCCGGGGGTGGCGAAGAGACCCAGTACTTC.

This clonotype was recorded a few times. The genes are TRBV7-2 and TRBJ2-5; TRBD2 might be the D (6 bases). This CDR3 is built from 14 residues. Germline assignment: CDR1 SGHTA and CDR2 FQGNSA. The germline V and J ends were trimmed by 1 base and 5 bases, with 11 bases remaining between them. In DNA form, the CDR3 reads TGTGCCAGCAGCTTAGATCCCGGGAGCGAGACCCAGTACTTC. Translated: CASSLDPGSETQYF. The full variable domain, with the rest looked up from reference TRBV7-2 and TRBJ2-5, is GAGVSQSPSNKVTEKGKDVELRCDPISGHTALYWYRQSLGQGLEFLIYFQGNSAPDKSGLPSDRFSAERTGGSVSTLTIQRTQQEDSAVYLCASSLDPGSETQYFGPGTRLLVL.

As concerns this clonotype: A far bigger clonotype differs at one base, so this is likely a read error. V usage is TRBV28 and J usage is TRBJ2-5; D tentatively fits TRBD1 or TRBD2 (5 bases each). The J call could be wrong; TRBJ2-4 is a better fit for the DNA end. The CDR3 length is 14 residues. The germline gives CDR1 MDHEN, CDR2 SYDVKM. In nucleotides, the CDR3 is TGTGCCAGCAGTTTTTCGGGACGATCAAACATTCAGTACTTC. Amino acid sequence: CASSFSGRSNIQYF.

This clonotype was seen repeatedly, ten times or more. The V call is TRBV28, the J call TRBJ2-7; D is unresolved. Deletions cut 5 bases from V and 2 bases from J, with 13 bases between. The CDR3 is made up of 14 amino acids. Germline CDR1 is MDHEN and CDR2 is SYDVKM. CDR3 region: CASSPFGFAYEQYF. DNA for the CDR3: TGTGCCAGCAGTCCGTTTGGGTTCGCCTACGAGCAGTACTTC.

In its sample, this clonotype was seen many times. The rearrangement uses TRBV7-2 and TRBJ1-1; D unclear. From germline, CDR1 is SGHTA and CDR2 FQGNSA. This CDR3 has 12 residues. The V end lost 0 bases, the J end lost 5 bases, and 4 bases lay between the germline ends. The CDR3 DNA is TGTGCCAGCAGCTTAGCGGGGACTGAAGCTTTCTTT. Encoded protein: CASSLAGTEAFF.

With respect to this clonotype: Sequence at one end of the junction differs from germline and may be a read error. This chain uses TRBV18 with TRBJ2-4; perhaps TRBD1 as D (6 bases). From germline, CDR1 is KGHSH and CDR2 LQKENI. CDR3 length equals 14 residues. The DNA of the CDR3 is TGTGCCAGCTCACCACAGGAACAAGGGGACATTCGGTACTTC. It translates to CASSPQEQGDIRYF.

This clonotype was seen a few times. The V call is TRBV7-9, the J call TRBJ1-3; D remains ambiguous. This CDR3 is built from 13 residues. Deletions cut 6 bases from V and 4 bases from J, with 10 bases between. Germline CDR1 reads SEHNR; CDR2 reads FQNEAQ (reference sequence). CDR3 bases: TGTGCCAGCAGACCGGAGCCGGGAAACACCATATATTTT. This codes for CASRPEPGNTIYF.

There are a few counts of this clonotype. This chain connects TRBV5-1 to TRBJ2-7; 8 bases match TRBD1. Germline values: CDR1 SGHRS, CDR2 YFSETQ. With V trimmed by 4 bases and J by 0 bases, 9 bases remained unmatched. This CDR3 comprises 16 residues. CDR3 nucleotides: TGCGCCAGCAGCGCGAATACAGGGGGTGCCTCCTACGAGCAGTACTTC. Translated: CASSANTGGASYEQYF.

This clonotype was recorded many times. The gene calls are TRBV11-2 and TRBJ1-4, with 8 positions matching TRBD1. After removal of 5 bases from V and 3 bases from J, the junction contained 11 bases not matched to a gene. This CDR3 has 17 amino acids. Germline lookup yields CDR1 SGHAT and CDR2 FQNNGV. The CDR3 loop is CASSPGQGTGANEKLFF. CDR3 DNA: TGTGCCAGCAGCCCAGGACAGGGAACGGGAGCTAATGAAAAACTGTTTTTT.

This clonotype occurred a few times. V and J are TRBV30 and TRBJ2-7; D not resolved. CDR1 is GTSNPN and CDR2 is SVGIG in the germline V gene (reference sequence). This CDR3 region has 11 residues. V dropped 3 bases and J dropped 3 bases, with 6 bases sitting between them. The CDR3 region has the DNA TGTGCCTGGAGAGGTCACTACGAGCAGTACTTC. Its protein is CAWRGHYEQYF.

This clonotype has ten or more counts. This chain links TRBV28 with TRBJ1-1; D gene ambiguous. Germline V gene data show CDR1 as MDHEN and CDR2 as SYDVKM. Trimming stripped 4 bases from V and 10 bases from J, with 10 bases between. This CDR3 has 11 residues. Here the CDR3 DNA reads TGTGCCAGCAGTTCCGCCAAGGGAGCTTTCTTT. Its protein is CASSSAKGAFF.

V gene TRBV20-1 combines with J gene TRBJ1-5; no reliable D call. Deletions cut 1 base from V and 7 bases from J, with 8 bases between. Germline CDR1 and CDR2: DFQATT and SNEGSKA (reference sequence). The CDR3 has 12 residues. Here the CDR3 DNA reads TGCAGTGCTAGAGGGCCCTTGCAGCCCCAGCATTTT. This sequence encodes CSARGPLQPQHF.

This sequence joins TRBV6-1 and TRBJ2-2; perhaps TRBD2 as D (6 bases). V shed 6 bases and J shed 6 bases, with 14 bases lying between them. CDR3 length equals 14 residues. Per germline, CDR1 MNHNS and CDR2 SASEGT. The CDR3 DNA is TGTGCCAGCAGCGGGAGTGTATCGTCCGGGGAGCTGTTTTTT. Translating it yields CASSGSVSSGELFF.

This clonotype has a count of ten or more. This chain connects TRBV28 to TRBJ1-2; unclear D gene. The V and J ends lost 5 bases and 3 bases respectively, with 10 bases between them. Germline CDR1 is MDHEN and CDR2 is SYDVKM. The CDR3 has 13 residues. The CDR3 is CASSLRHYYGYTF. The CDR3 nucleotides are TGTGCCAGCAGTCTACGACATTACTATGGCTACACCTTC.

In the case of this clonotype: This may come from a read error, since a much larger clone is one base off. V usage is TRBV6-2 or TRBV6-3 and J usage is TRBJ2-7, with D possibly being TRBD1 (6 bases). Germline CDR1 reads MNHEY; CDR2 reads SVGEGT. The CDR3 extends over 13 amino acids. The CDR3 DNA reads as TGTGTCAGCAGTGCCCGGGACAACTACGAGCAGTACTTC. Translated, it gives CVSSARDNYEQYF.

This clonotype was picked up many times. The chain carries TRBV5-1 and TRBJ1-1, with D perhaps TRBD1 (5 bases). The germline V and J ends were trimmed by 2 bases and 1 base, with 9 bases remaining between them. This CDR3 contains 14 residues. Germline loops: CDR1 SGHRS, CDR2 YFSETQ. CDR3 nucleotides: TGCGCCAGCAGCTTTCAGGGTGGGAACACTGAAGCTTTCTTT. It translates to CASSFQGGNTEAFF.

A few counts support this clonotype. DNA for the CDR3: TGTGCCAGCAGCCGAGACGGGCCCGACGCAGCTTTCTTT. As protein: CASSRDGPDAAFF. V is TRBV27 and J is TRBJ1-1; no clear D. The CDR3 covers 13 residues. The V gene's germline CDR1 is MNHEY and CDR2 SMNVEV (reference sequence). V lost 6 bases to trimming and J lost 10 bases, with 18 bases between them.

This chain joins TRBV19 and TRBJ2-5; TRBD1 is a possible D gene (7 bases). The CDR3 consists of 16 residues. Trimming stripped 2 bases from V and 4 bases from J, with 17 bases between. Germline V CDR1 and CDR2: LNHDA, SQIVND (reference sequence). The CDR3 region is CASSIRGGGGRETQYF. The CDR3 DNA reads TGTGCCAGTAGTATACGAGGAGGGGGCGGAAGAGAGACCCAGTACTTC.

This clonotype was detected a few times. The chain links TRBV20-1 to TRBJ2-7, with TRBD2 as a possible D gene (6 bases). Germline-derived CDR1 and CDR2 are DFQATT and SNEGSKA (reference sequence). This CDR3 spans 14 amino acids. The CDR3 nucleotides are TGCAGCGCCCACCCGGGAGCCCAATCCTACGAGCAGTACTTC. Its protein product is CSAHPGAQSYEQYF.

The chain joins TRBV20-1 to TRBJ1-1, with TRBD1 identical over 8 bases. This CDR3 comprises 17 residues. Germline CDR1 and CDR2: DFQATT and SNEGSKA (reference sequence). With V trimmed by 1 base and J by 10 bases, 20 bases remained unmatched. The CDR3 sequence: CSARVTRVRGRIRGAFF. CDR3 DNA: TGCAGTGCTAGAGTGACGAGGGTCAGGGGGCGCATAAGGGGAGCTTTCTTT.

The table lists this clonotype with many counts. CDR3 protein: CASSTTGTVNYEQYF. CDR3 coding DNA: TGTGCCAGCAGCACCACCGGGACAGTTAACTACGAGCAGTACTTC. The V and J genes are TRBV6-1 and TRBJ2-7; TRBD1 matches 7 bases. CDR1 is MNHNS and CDR2 is SASEGT in the germline V gene. V shed 6 bases, J shed 3 bases, and the junction held 11 bases outside the gene matches. The CDR3 is made up of 15 amino acids.

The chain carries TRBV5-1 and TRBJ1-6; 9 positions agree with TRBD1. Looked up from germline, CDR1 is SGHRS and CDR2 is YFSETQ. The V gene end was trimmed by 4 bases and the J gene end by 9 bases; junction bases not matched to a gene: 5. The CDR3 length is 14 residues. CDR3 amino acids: CASSTGQGVSPLHF. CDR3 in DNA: TGCGCCAGCAGCACGGGACAGGGTGTTTCACCCCTCCACTTT.

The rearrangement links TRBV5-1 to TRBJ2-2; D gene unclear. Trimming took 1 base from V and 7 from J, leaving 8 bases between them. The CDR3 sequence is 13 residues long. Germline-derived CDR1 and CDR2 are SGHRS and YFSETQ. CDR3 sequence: CASSLSIHGELFF. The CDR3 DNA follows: TGCGCCAGCAGCTTGTCCATTCACGGGGAGCTGTTTTTT.

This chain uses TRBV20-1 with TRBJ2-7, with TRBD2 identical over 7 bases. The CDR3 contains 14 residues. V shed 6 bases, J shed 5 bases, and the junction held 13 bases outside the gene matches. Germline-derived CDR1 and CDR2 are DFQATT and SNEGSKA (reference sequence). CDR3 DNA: TGCAGTGCAAAGAACAGCGGGAATTCCCACGAGCAGTACTTC. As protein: CSAKNSGNSHEQYF.

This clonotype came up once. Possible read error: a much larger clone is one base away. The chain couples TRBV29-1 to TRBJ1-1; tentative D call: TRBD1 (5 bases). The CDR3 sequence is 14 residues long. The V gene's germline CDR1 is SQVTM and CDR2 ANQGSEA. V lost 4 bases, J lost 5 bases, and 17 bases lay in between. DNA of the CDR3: TGCAGCGTTGGGGGTGGGGGAATGTGGACTGAAGCTTTCTTT. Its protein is CSVGGGGMWTEAFF.

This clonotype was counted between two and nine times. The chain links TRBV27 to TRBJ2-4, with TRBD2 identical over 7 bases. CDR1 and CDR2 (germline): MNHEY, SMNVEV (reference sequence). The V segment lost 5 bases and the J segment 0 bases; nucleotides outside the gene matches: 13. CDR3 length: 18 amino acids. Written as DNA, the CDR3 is TGTGCCAGCAGTCTTGGGTCTAGCGGAGGGTTAGCCAAAAACATTCAGTACTTC. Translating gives CASSLGSSGGLAKNIQYF.